This TCR beta chain emerged from a study of blood T cell repertoires in COVID-19. As for the study in general: T cells, B-cell-depleted T cells, or PBMCs supplied cDNA or gDNA.

As processed by the authors: Nucleated cell number was recorded as an estimate derived from reference gene primer amplification. Libraries were prepared by immunoSEQ multiplex PCR; TCRdb keeps only in-frame clonotypes and omits some of them. D and trimming come from the DNA, and the V and J calls and clone size come from that table. Of a few hundred thousand clones listed, 87% are singletons. Donors in Cohort 3 counted as recovered after two negative PCRs, clearance, or symptom resolution. Sample: PBMCs or T cells enriched from blood (not recorded which). This sequence was found in a woman aged 45-65 years who had recovered from COVID-19.

The CDR3 nucleotides are TGTGCCAGCAGCTTAAGGGGAGGGAGGGTAACTGAAGCTTTCTTT. The encoded protein is CASSLRGGRVTEAFF. The V call is TRBV7-6, the J call TRBJ1-1, with D perhaps TRBD1 (5 bases). This CDR3 comprises 15 residues. Per germline, CDR1 SGHVS and CDR2 FNYEAQ. Trimming removed 2 bases at V and 5 bases at J, with 15 bases between.